This entry is about one T cell receptor (beta chain). The data belong to a study of T-cell memory formation after mild COVID-19. Germline V CDR1 and CDR2: MDHEN, SYDVKM. With 6 bases removed from V and 6 bases from J, the gap between germline ends came to 14 bases. The CDR3 length is 13 residues. TCRdb re-called the 5' RACE reads with MiXCR, one entry per CDR3 protein. Seen here are hundreds of thousands of distinct CDR3 sequences, roughly a fifth observed once, and the top ten hold under 25%. Sequencing input: PBMCs or a T cell subset sorted from them (not recorded which). The receptor's source is a man aged 18 to 29 who had mild COVID-19 (a few samples of this study predate the infection). Cell type and time point are not known. The chain joins TRBV28 to TRBJ1-2, with D tentatively TRBD1 (5 bases). The chain's CDR3 is CASSRRGRDGYTF. The CDR3 nucleotides read TGTGCCAGCAGCCGTAGGGGCCGCGATGGCTACACCTTC.